Shown below are 22 T cell receptor beta chains from a single sample sequenced in a study of T cells after yellow fever vaccination. One entry per CDR3 protein results from TCRdb running MiXCR on the 5' RACE reads. The sample holds about 350,000 distinct CDR3 sequences, 12% seen once. Sequencing was performed on CD4+ T cells sorted from PBMCs, taken 15 days after the yellow fever booster vaccination. The origin of the receptors is a man younger than 35 who received the YFV17D yellow fever vaccine.

The chain joins TRBV10-3 to TRBJ2-5; D unclear. CDR3 length equals 13 residues. Germline V CDR1 and CDR2: ENHRY, SYGVKD. Trimming removed 1 base from V and 6 bases from J, with 9 bases in between. DNA for the CDR3: TGTGCCATCAGTGAGTTCGAGAGGCAGACCCAGTACTTC. It codes for CAISEFERQTQYF.

This chain uses TRBV3-1 with TRBJ2-1, with D perhaps TRBD1 (5 bases). The CDR3 has 15 amino acids. Germline CDR1 and CDR2: LGHDT and YNNKEL (reference sequence). Trimming left V 3 bases short and J 7 bases short, with 16 bases between. CDR3 residues: CASSHVSPPGNEQFF. DNA for the CDR3: TGTGCCAGCAGCCACGTTAGTCCCCCAGGGAATGAGCAGTTCTTC.

The CDR3 DNA sequence: TGTGCCAGCAGTTTTAGTCGGGCAGACACCGGGGAGCTGTTTTTT. Translation: CASSFSRADTGELFF. The V gene is TRBV27, the J gene TRBJ2-2; D remains unclear. V was pared by 3 bases and J by 3 bases, with 11 bases between. The germline V gene has CDR1 MNHEY and CDR2 SMNVEV (reference sequence). This CDR3 is built from 15 residues.

The table lists this clonotype with a few counts. The chain links TRBV7-9 to TRBJ2-1; TRBD2 aligns across 8 bases. The CDR3 extends over 15 amino acids. V gave up 5 bases and J gave up 6 bases; unmatched junction bases: 9. Germline V CDR1 and CDR2: SEHNR, FQNEAQ (reference sequence). The CDR3, as DNA: TGTGCCAGCAGCCCCCGGGGGGGCCGAGGCAATGAGCAGTTCTTC. Encoded protein: CASSPRGGRGNEQFF. Full variable domain (outside the CDR3, taken from reference TRBV7-9 and TRBJ2-1): DTGVSQNPRHKITKRGQNVTFRCDPISEHNRLYWYRQTLGQGPEFLTYFQNEAQLEKSRLLSDRFSAERPKGSFSTLEIQRTEQGDSAMYLCASSPRGGRGNEQFFGPGTRLTVL.

In its sample, this clonotype was seen a few times. The gene calls are TRBV18 and TRBJ1-2; D unresolved. Germline loops: CDR1 KGHSH, CDR2 LQKENI. V gave up 2 bases and J gave up 7 bases, with 17 bases separating them. The CDR3 is 15 amino acids. The chain's CDR3 is CASSPRIRRASGYTF. The DNA of the CDR3 is TGTGCCAGCTCACCAAGGATTAGGAGGGCCTCTGGCTACACCTTC.

The V call is TRBV5-5, the J call TRBJ1-2; D may be TRBD1 (5 bases). The CDR3 is made up of 15 amino acids. V was pared by 0 bases and J by 6 bases, with 15 bases between. Germline CDR1 SGHKS, CDR2 YYEKEE (reference sequence). CDR3 loop: CASSLAGAGSNGYTF. As DNA, the CDR3 is TGTGCCAGCAGCTTGGCCGGGGCAGGGTCAAATGGCTACACCTTC. The full variable domain, rest sourced from reference TRBV5-5 and TRBJ1-2, is DAGVTQSPTHLIKTRGQQVTLRCSPISGHKSVSWYQQVLGQGPQFIFQYYEKEERGRGNFPDRFSARQFPNYSSELNVNALLLGDSALYLCASSLAGAGSNGYTFGSGTRLTVV.

In its sample, this clonotype was seen a few times. The J gene is TRBJ1-2, the V gene TRBV5-1; 10 positions agree with TRBD1. Per the germline V gene, CDR1 is SGHRS and CDR2 is YFSETQ. The CDR3 spans 15 residues. Trimming cost V 0 bases and J 7 bases; bases outside gene matches: 6. The CDR3 DNA is TGCGCCAGCAGCTTGGGGGACAGGGGCGCCAGTGGCTACACCTTC. It translates to CASSLGDRGASGYTF.

The chain employs TRBV20-1 and TRBJ1-1; D is ambiguous. The length of the CDR3 is 13 residues. In germline, CDR1 is DFQATT, CDR2 SNEGSKA (reference sequence). V lost 2 bases and J 0 bases, leaving 7 bases between the germline ends. In DNA, the CDR3 is TGCAGTGCTAGACGGGGAGTGAACACTGAAGCTTTCTTT. This translates into CSARRGVNTEAFF.

There are a few counts of this clonotype. The chain is built from TRBV28 and TRBJ1-2, with D perhaps TRBD1 (6 bases). Germline V gene sequence: CDR1 MDHEN, CDR2 SYDVKM. The CDR3 is 12 residues long. The CDR3 DNA sequence: TGTGCATCTACAGGGCCTAACTATGGCTACACCTTC. As protein: CASTGPNYGYTF.

This clonotype was observed at least ten times. J is TRBJ2-3 and V is TRBV29-1; no definite D call. V shed 0 bases and J shed 1 base, with 11 bases lying between them. Germline V gives CDR1 SQVTM, CDR2 ANQGSEA. The CDR3 is 15 amino acids. The CDR3, as DNA: TGCAGCGTTGAAGATCTCGGGCAGGGCACAGATACGCAGTATTTT. Translated: CSVEDLGQGTDTQYF.

This clonotype was found a few times. The V call is TRBV5-6, the J call TRBJ2-7; TRBD1 matches at 7 bases. The CDR3 runs to 15 residues. V shed 2 bases and J 4 bases; nucleotides not matched to a gene: 9. Germline assignment: CDR1 SGHDT and CDR2 YYEEEE. The CDR3 spells CASSLIGGRTYEQYV. DNA for the CDR3: TGTGCCAGCAGCTTAATAGGGGGCAGAACTTACGAGCAGTACGTC.

This clonotype turned up a few times. The J gene is TRBJ2-3, the V gene TRBV3-1; 8 nucleotides agree with TRBD2. The CDR3 length is 14 residues. The ends lost 4 bases at V and 3 bases at J; junction bases unmatched: 3. Germline-derived CDR1 and CDR2 are LGHDT and YNNKEL (reference sequence). The CDR3 loop reads CASSLSGETDTQYF. CDR3 coding DNA: TGTGCCAGCAGCCTTAGCGGGGAGACAGATACGCAGTATTTT.

This clonotype was picked up many times. The chain joins TRBV7-3 to TRBJ1-1, with D perhaps matching TRBD1 (5 bases). CDR1 and CDR2 (germline): SGHTA, FQGTGA. V gave up 2 bases and J gave up 1 base, with 11 bases separating them. The CDR3 has 15 amino acids. The DNA for the CDR3 is TGTGCCAGCAGCTTATTGGGGGACGGGAACACTGAAGCTTTCTTT. It is translated as CASSLLGDGNTEAFF.

This clonotype was observed a few times. V is TRBV5-1 and J is TRBJ1-4; D ambiguous. The germline V gene has CDR1 SGHRS and CDR2 YFSETQ. Trimming removed 0 bases at V and 2 bases at J, with 8 bases between. This CDR3 is built from 15 residues. The CDR3 sequence: CASSLAGSTNEKLFF. The CDR3 DNA is TGCGCCAGCAGCTTGGCCGGATCGACTAATGAAAAACTGTTTTTT.

This chain links TRBV30 with TRBJ1-1, with a weak D call TRBD1 (5 bases). Germline V gives CDR1 GTSNPN, CDR2 SVGIG (reference sequence). Trimming took 2 bases from V and 5 from J, leaving 9 bases between them. The CDR3 contains 12 residues. The CDR3 spells CAWSRGGTEAFF. CDR3 nucleotides: TGTGCCTGGAGTCGGGGGGGGACTGAAGCTTTCTTT.

This clonotype was found a few times. V is TRBV19 and J is TRBJ2-1, with 12 nucleotides matching TRBD2. Germline V CDR1 and CDR2: LNHDA, SQIVND (reference sequence). J was trimmed by 4 bases and V by 6 bases; bases with no gene match: 10. CDR3 length: 17 residues. The CDR3 DNA is TGTGCCAGTAGCCGACTAGCGGGGGTCGGGGGATACAATGAGCAGTTCTTC. It is translated as CASSRLAGVGGYNEQFF. Combining the CDR3 with reference TRBV19 and TRBJ2-1 gives the whole variable domain DGGITQSPKYLFRKEGQNVTLSCEQNLNHDAMYWYRQDPGQGLRLIYYSQIVNDFQKGDIAEGYSVSREKKESFPLTVTSAQKNPTAFYLCASSRLAGVGGYNEQFFGPGTRLTVL.

There are a few counts of this clonotype. V and J are TRBV5-1 and TRBJ2-5, with a weak D call TRBD2 (7 bases). V shed 3 bases and J shed 5 bases, with 14 bases lying between them. The CDR3 spans 14 residues. Looked up from germline, CDR1 is SGHRS and CDR2 is YFSETQ. The CDR3 protein is CASSWGGPSETQYF. DNA for the CDR3: TGCGCCAGCAGCTGGGGGGGGCCTTCGGAGACCCAGTACTTC.

The table lists this clonotype with a few counts. V gene TRBV3-1 combines with J gene TRBJ2-3, with 13 nucleotides matching TRBD2. The CDR3 has 17 amino acids. The V gene end was trimmed by 4 bases and the J gene end by 2 bases; junction bases not matched to a gene: 6. Germline lookup yields CDR1 LGHDT and CDR2 YNNKEL (reference sequence). This chain's CDR3 is CASSPRTSGRPTDTQYF. CDR3 nucleotide sequence: TGTGCCAGCAGCCCGCGGACTAGCGGGAGACCCACAGATACGCAGTATTTT.

This clonotype was recorded a few times. This chain connects TRBV7-2 to TRBJ2-7; possibly TRBD1 for D (6 bases). This CDR3 spans 14 amino acids. Germline CDR1 reads SGHTA; CDR2 reads FQGNSA. V was cut by 6 bases and J by 5 bases, with 17 bases left in between. The CDR3 protein is CASRPLSGDHEQYF. The CDR3 coding sequence is TGTGCCAGCAGACCCCTCTCAGGGGACCACGAGCAGTACTTC.

This clonotype appeared a few times. This rearrangement joins TRBV29-1 to TRBJ1-2; the D is unclear. The V and J ends lost 6 bases and 4 bases respectively, with 15 bases between them. Looked up from germline, CDR1 is SQVTM and CDR2 is ANQGSEA. This CDR3 comprises 13 residues. Here the CDR3 reads CSVREREGYGYTF. CDR3 DNA sequence: TGCAGCGTGAGGGAACGGGAGGGCTATGGCTACACCTTC.

The chain is built from TRBV18 and TRBJ1-1, with unresolved D. The germline V gene has CDR1 KGHSH and CDR2 LQKENI. Trimming removed 3 bases from V and 1 base from J, with 6 bases in between. There are 13 residues in the CDR3. The CDR3 DNA follows: TGTGCCAGCTCACCCACAGAGAACACTGAAGCTTTCTTT. Translation gives CASSPTENTEAFF.

The genes are TRBV6-1 and TRBJ2-7, with D perhaps being TRBD1 or TRBD2 (5 bases each). The CDR3 is made up of 12 amino acids. Germline CDR1 reads MNHNS; CDR2 reads SASEGT. CDR3 sequence reads: CASSERGAQQDV. The CDR3 bases are TGTGCCAGCAGTGAGAGAGGGGCCCAACAAGACGTC.